The clone carrying this T cell receptor beta chain occurred a few times. Its antigen is unknown. The data are from a study of T cells in Graves' hyperthyroidism and ophthalmopathy. Findings of the study overall: In simple terms, a model built on 13 V-J features told ophthalmopathy apart from stable hyperthyroidism.

Authors of the study amplified TCR beta CDR3 regions from RNA transcripts. The HTBI primer set was used in a first-round RT-PCR of the TCR CDR3. TCRdb redid the calling of the multiplex PCR reads with MiXCR, one entry per CDR3 protein. The table lists about 500,000 distinct CDR3 sequences, about 16% of them singletons. J lost 0 bases, V lost 2 bases, and 6 bases had no gene match. The V gene's germline CDR1 is SGHRS and CDR2 YFSETQ. This CDR3 region has 18 residues. This sequence originates from a woman in her twenties or thirties with Graves' ophthalmopathy. This chain connects TRBV5-1 to TRBJ2-1; 12 bases match TRBD2. The sample comprised blood. CDR3 DNA sequence: TGCGCCAGCAGCTTAGGGATACTAGCGGGAGGCTCCTACAATGAGCAGTTCTTC. It is translated as CASSLGILAGGSYNEQFF.